Listed here is a single T cell receptor (beta chain). Authors' data handling: Amplifying reference gene primers gave estimates of nucleated cell counts. Some clones are missing from TCRdb's copy, which holds only in-frame ones; the method was immunoSEQ multiplex PCR. V and J calls and clone size follow that table, whereas D and trimming were derived from the DNA. The sample lists under 30,000 clones; roughly 80% were seen once. CDR3 length: 14 residues. Germline CDR1 and CDR2: SGHTA and FQGNSA. V lost 5 bases to trimming and J lost 3 bases; unmatched junction nucleotides: 4. The entry originates in a study of blood T cell repertoires in COVID-19. Across the whole study: T cells, B-cell-depleted T cells, or PBMCs provided the cDNA or gDNA that served as material.

The material sequenced was peripheral blood. The chain links TRBV7-2 to TRBJ1-2; 9 nucleotides line up with TRBD1. The sequence was obtained from an elderly man with active COVID-19. CDR3: CASSRDRADYGYTF. The CDR3 DNA is TGTGCCAGCAGCCGGGACAGGGCTGACTATGGCTACACCTTC.